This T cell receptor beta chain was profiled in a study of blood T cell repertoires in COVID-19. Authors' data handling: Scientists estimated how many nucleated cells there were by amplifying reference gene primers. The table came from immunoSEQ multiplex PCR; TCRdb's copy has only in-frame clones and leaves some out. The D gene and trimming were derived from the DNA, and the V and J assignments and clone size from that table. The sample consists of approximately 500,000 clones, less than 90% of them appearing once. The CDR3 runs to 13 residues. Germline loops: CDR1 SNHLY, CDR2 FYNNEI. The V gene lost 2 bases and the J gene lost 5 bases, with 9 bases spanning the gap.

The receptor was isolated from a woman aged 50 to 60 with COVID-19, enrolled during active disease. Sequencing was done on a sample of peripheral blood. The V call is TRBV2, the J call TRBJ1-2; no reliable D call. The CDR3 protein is CASSETSLYGYTF. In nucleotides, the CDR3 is TGTGCCAGCAGTGAAACATCCCTTTATGGCTACACCTTC.